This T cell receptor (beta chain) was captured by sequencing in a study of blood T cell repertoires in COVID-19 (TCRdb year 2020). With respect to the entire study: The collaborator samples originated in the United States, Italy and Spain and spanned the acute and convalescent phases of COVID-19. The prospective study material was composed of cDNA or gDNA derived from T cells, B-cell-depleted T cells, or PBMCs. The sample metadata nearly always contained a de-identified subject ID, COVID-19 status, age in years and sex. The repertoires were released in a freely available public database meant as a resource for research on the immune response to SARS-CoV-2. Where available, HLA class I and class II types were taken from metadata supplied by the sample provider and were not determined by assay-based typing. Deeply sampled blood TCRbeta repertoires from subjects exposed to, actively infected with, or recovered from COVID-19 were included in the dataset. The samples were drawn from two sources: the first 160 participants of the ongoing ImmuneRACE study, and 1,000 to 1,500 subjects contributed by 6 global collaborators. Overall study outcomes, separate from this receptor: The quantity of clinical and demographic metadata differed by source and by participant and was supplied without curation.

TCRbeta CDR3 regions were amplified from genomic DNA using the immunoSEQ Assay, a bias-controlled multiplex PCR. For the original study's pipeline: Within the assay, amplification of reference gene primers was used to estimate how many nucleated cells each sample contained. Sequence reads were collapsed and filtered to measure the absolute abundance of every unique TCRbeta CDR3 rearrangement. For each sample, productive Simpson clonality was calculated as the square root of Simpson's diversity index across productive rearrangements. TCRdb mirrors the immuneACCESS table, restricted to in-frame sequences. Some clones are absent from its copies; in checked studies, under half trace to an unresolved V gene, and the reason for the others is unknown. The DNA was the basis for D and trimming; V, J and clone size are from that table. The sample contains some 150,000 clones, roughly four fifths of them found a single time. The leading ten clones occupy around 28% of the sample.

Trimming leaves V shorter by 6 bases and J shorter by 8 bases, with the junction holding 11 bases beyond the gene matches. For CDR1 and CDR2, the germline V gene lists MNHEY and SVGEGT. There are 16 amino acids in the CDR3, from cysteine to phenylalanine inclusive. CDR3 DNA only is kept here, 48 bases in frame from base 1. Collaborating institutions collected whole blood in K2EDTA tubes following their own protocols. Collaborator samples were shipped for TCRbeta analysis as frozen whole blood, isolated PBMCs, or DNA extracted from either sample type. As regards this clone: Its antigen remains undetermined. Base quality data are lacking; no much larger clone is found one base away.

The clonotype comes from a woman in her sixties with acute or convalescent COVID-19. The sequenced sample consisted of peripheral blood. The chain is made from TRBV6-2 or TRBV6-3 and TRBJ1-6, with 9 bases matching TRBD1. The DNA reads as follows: TGTGCCAGCAGGCCTATGACGACAGGGGGAGATTCACCCCTCCACTTT. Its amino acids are CASRPMTTGGDSPLHF.